The clone carrying this T cell receptor beta chain was counted ten times or more. The antigen is unknown. This sample stems from a study of T cell repertoires in cytomegalovirus infection. Whole-study findings and limits: Clonotype analysis showed dominance of the ex vivo response by HLA-C-restricted CMV-specific TCR beta clonotypes.

Losses at the gene ends were 3 bases for V and 7 bases for J; bases not matched to a gene: 4. The CDR3 runs 15 residues. Each CDR3 protein gets one entry after TCRdb re-called the reads with MiXCR. Of hundreds of thousands of distinct CDR3 sequences detected, around 6.2% appear once; the ten largest clones hold around 6.9%. This clonotype originated in a human donor in good health (CMV status not recorded). Some clones in this sample may be carry-over from other donors' samples. The chain employs TRBV12-3 or TRBV12-4 and TRBJ1-6; 9 nucleotides match TRBD1. Sequenced input: PBMCs. CDR3 amino acids: CASSFSTGGNSPLHF. The CDR3 DNA is TGTGCCAGCAGTTTTTCAACAGGGGGCAATTCACCCCTCCACTTT.